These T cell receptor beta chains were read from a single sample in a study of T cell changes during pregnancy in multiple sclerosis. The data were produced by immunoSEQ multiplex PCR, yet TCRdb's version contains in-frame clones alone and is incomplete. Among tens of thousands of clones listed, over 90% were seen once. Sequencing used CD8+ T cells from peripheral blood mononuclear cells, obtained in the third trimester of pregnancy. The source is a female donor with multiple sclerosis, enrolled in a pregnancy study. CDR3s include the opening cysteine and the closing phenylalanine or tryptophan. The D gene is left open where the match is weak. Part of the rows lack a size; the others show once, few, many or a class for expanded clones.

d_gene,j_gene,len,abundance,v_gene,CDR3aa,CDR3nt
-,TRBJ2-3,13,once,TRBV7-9,CASRPMPGDTQYF,TGTGCCAGCAGGCCCATGCCAGGAGATACGCAGTATTTT
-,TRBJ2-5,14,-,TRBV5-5,CASSIIPGDETQYF,TGTGCCAGCAGCATTATCCCGGGTGACGAGACCCAGTACTTC
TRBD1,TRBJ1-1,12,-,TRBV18,CASSAGQSEAFF,TGTGCCAGCTCAGCGGGACAGTCTGAAGCTTTCTTT
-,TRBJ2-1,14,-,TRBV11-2,CASSLDIALNEQFF,TGTGCCAGCAGCTTAGATATAGCTTTAAATGAGCAGTTCTTC
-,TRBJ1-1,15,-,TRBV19,CASSIVSGMNTEAFF,TGTGCCAGTAGTATAGTGTCAGGGATGAACACTGAAGCTTTCTTT
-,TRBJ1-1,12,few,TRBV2,CASRESRPEAFF,TGTGCCAGCAGGGAGTCGAGGCCTGAAGCTTTCTTT
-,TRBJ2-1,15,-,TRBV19,CASTLNHGLYNEQFF,TGTGCCAGTACTCTTAACCACGGACTATACAATGAGCAGTTCTTC
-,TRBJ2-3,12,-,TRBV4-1,CASSQEEDTQYF,TGCGCCAGCAGCCAAGAAGAGGATACGCAGTATTTT
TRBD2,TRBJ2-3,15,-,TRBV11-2,CASSPGTSLRDTQYF,TGTGCCAGCAGCCCTGGGACTAGCTTGAGAGATACGCAGTATTTT
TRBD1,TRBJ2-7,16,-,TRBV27,CASSLERTGPIYEQYF,TGTGCCAGCAGTTTAGAAAGGACAGGGCCTATTTACGAGCAGTACTTC
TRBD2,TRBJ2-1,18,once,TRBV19,CASSIKSLAGGPYNEQFF,TGTGCCAGTAGTATAAAATCGCTAGCGGGAGGGCCCTACAATGAGCAGTTCTTC
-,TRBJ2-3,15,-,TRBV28,CASGRGASYTDTQYF,TGTGCAAGCGGAAGGGGCGCGAGCTACACAGATACGCAGTATTTT
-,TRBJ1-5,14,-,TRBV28,CASSPVYSNQPQHF,TGTGCCAGCAGCCCTGTCTATAGCAATCAGCCCCAGCATTTT
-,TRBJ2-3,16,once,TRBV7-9,CASSLGSGGVTDTQYF,TGTGCCAGCAGCTTAGGTTCGGGGGGCGTCACAGATACGCAGTATTTT
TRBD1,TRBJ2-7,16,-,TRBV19,CASSIGGDRTRDEQYF,TGTGCCAGTAGTATAGGTGGGGACAGGACGCGAGACGAGCAGTACTTC
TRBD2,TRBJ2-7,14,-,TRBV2,CASRTLAGHYEQYF,TGTGCCAGCAGGACGCTAGCGGGCCACTACGAGCAGTACTTC
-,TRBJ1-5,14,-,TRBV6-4,CASSEVCSNQPQHF,TGTGCCAGCAGCGAGGTTTGCAGCAATCAGCCCCAGCATTTT
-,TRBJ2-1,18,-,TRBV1,CTSSRTSAWGGSYNEQFF,TGCACCAGCAGCCGGACCTCGGCGTGGGGGGGCTCCTACAATGAGCAGTTCTTC
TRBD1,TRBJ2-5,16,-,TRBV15,CATSRASSDRAETQYF,TGTGCCACCAGCAGAGCCTCATCGGACAGGGCGGAGACCCAGTACTTC
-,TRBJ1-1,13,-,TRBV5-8,CASSLAQYTEAFF,TGTGCCAGCAGCTTGGCGCAGTACACTGAAGCTTTCTTT
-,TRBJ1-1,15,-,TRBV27,CASTSMWEGNTEAFF,TGTGCCAGCACCTCAATGTGGGAGGGGAACACTGAAGCTTTCTTT
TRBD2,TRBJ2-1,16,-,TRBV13,CASSPYRRESYNEQFF,TGTGCCAGCAGCCCGTATCGGCGGGAGAGTTACAATGAGCAGTTCTTC
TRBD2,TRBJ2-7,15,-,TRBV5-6,CASSLGGTSGYEQYF,TGTGCCAGCAGCTTGGGGGGTACTAGCGGCTACGAGCAGTACTTC
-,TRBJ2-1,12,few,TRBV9,CASSPMTGEQFF,TGTGCCAGCAGCCCCATGACGGGAGAGCAGTTCTTC
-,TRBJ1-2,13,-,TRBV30,CAWIPSDSYGYTF,TGTGCCTGGATTCCTTCGGACTCCTATGGCTACACCTTC
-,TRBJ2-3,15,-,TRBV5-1,CASSLRGDYTDTQYF,TGCGCCAGCAGCTTGCGAGGAGACTACACAGATACGCAGTATTTT
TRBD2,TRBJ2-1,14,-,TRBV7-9,CASSDSGSTDEQFF,TGTGCCAGCAGCGATAGCGGGAGTACCGATGAGCAGTTCTTC
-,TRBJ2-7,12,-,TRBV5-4,CASSPITGEQYF,TGTGCCAGCAGCCCCATTACGGGGGAGCAGTACTTC
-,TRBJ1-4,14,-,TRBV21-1,CASSPRGRVEKLFF,TGTGCCAGCAGCCCAAGAGGCAGGGTCGAAAAACTGTTTTTT
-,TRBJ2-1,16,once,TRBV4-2,CASSQEASLINNEQFF,TGTGCCAGCAGCCAAGAGGCTAGCTTGATCAACAATGAGCAGTTCTTC
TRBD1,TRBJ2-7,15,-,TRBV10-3,CAISSYRGTEGEQYF,TGTGCCATCAGTTCGTACAGGGGGACAGAGGGCGAGCAGTACTTC
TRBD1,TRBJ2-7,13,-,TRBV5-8,CASSVRDSYEQYF,TGTGCCAGCAGCGTCCGGGACAGCTACGAGCAGTACTTC
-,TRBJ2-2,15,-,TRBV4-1,CASSPRQGGTGELFF,TGCGCCAGCAGCCCGCGACAGGGAGGCACCGGGGAGCTGTTTTTT
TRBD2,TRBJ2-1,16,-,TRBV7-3,CASSPRLAGSYNEQFF,TGTGCCAGCAGCCCACGACTAGCGGGATCCTACAATGAGCAGTTCTTC
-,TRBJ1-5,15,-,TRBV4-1,CASSQDAGGNQPQHF,TGCGCCAGCAGCCAAGATGCGGGGGGCAATCAGCCCCAGCATTTT
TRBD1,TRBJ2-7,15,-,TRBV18,CASSPTGTATYEQYF,TGTGCCAGCTCACCAACCGGGACAGCCACCTACGAGCAGTACTTC
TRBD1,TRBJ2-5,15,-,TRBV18,CASSPNRGPQETQYF,TGTGCCAGCTCACCTAACAGGGGACCCCAAGAGACCCAGTACTTC
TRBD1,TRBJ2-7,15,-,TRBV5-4,CASSLEGQGSYEQYF,TGTGCCAGCAGCCTGGAGGGACAGGGATCCTACGAGCAGTACTTC
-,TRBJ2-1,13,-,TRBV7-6,CASSLRGRYEQFF,TGTGCCAGCAGCCTTCGGGGTCGGTATGAGCAGTTCTTC
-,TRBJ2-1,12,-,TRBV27,CASSLRYNEQFF,TGTGCCAGCAGTTTACGGTACAATGAGCAGTTCTTC